Listed below are T cell receptor beta chains from one sample, sequenced in a study of identical twins. TCRdb used MiXCR to reprocess the 5' RACE reads, holding one entry per CDR3 protein. The table includes 150,000 or so distinct CDR3 sequences, roughly 3.5% detected once. The sample taken for sequencing was memory T cells sorted from blood. These receptors were obtained from a man between 18 and 35 years old in good health. Each CDR3 is given with its conserved first and last residue. The D gene is left open where the match is weak. Some rows mark clone size as missing; the rest say once, few, many or name a class of expanded clone.

>NA|TRBV20-1|TRBJ2-7|many
CSGGDYEQYF
TGCAGTGGCGGGGACTACGAGCAGTACTTC
>TRBD2|TRBV5-1|TRBJ2-3|many
CASSLGLAGDTQYF
TGCGCCAGCAGCTTGGGACTAGCGGGAGATACGCAGTATTTT
>TRBD2|TRBV11-3|TRBJ2-1|NA
CASSLLAGSNEQFF
TGTGCCAGCAGCCTTCTAGCGGGGAGCAATGAGCAGTTCTTC
>TRBD2|TRBV2|TRBJ2-1|many
CASTELAGGHYNEQFF
TGTGCCAGCACTGAGCTAGCGGGAGGACACTACAATGAGCAGTTCTTC
>TRBD1|TRBV7-9|TRBJ2-7|few
CASSSRQGKYEQYF
TGTGCCAGCAGCTCTCGACAGGGGAAATACGAGCAGTACTTC
>NA|TRBV15|TRBJ1-4|many
CATSRTSEKLFF
TGTGCCACCAGCAGGACCAGTGAAAAACTGTTTTTT
>TRBD2|TRBV5-1|TRBJ2-1|many
CASSSLLAGGNYNEQFF
TGCGCCAGCAGCTCCTTACTAGCGGGAGGCAACTACAATGAGCAGTTCTTC
>NA|TRBV16|TRBJ2-6|many
CASSGNGAAGANVLTF
TGTGCCAGCAGTGGGAACGGGGCTGCTGGGGCCAACGTCCTGACTTTC
>NA|TRBV28|TRBJ2-7|many
CASSFLGEQYF
TGTGCCAGCTCCTTTTTGGGAGAGCAGTACTTC
>NA|TRBV7-9|TRBJ1-2|many
CASSLGDGNYGYTF
TGTGCCAGCAGCTTAGGGGACGGTAACTATGGCTACACCTTC
>NA|TRBV29-1|TRBJ1-1|many
CSVGGSPRGTEAFF
TGCAGCGTGGGGGGCAGCCCCCGGGGAACTGAAGCTTTCTTT
>NA|TRBV20-1|TRBJ1-1|many
CSARLMNTEAFF
TGCAGTGCTAGACTGATGAACACTGAAGCTTTCTTT
>NA|TRBV27|TRBJ1-2|many
CASGFPEGRYGYTF
TGTGCCAGCGGATTTCCCGAGGGCCGCTATGGCTACACCTTC
>TRBD1|TRBV27|TRBJ1-5|many
CASSFLGTVAGQPQHF
TGTGCCAGCAGTTTCCTCGGGACAGTCGCAGGACAGCCCCAGCATTTT
>NA|TRBV6-1|TRBJ2-7|few
CASSKSSGGEQYF
TGTGCCAGCAGTAAGTCAAGCGGCGGCGAGCAGTACTTC
>TRBD2|TRBV30|TRBJ2-3|many
CAWTRTSGSFTDTQYF
TGTGCCTGGACCCGGACTAGCGGGAGTTTTACAGATACGCAGTATTTT
>TRBD2|TRBV27|TRBJ2-5|many
CASRSRTGVASGRAAQYF
TGTGCCAGCAGGTCCCGGACAGGGGTGGCTAGCGGGAGGGCTGCCCAGTACTTC
>NA|TRBV29-1|TRBJ1-2|many
CSVVGAGQYGYTF
TGCAGCGTTGTAGGGGCGGGGCAGTATGGCTACACCTTC
>NA|TRBV7-8|TRBJ2-2|many
CASSLAVSNFRELFF
TGTGCCAGCAGCTTAGCGGTCTCGAACTTTCGGGAGCTGTTTTTT
>TRBD1|TRBV28|TRBJ2-3|many
CASSRPGGASTDTQYF
TGTGCCAGCAGTCGACCAGGGGGCGCCAGCACAGATACGCAGTATTTT
>TRBD1|TRBV5-1|TRBJ2-2|many
CASSLGQGAGTGELFF
TGCGCCAGCAGCTTGGGACAGGGGGCCGGCACCGGGGAGCTGTTTTTT
>TRBD2|TRBV5-1|TRBJ2-3|many
CASRTSGNTDTQYF
TGCGCCAGTAGGACTAGCGGTAACACAGATACGCAGTATTTT
>NA|TRBV3-1|TRBJ2-1|many
CASSTRRYNEQFF
TGTGCCAGCAGCACCCGACGGTACAATGAGCAGTTCTTC
>TRBD1|TRBV19|TRBJ2-1|many
CASSRKGANEQFF
TGTGCCAGTAGTAGAAAGGGGGCGAATGAGCAGTTCTTC
>TRBD1|TRBV29-1|TRBJ1-1|many
CSGYSGGTEAFF
TGCAGCGGATATTCAGGGGGCACTGAAGCTTTCTTT
>TRBD1|TRBV5-1|TRBJ2-2|many
CASSIGQATGELFF
TGCGCCAGCAGCATCGGACAGGCCACCGGGGAGCTGTTTTTT
>TRBD2|TRBV29-1|TRBJ2-1|few
CSVSGTSGYNEQFF
TGCAGCGTTTCAGGGACTAGCGGCTACAATGAGCAGTTCTTC
>TRBD1|TRBV6-2/TRBV6-3|TRBJ1-1|few
CASSLHGTGADTEAFF
TGTGCCAGCAGCCTCCATGGGACAGGGGCCGACACTGAAGCTTTCTTT
>NA|TRBV6-1|TRBJ1-5|many
CASSGTGHSNQPQHF
TGTGCCAGCAGCGGGACCGGACATAGCAATCAGCCCCAGCATTTT
>NA|TRBV15|TRBJ1-1|many
CATEDANTEAFF
TGTGCCACCGAGGATGCGAACACTGAAGCTTTCTTT
>NA|TRBV24-1|TRBJ2-1|many
CATSDLGAQIF
TGTGCCACCAGTGACCTGGGCGCCCAGATCTTC
>NA|TRBV6-1|TRBJ1-2|many
CASSTPTVPGGYTF
TGTGCCAGCAGCACCCCGACAGTCCCCGGGGGCTACACCTTC
>TRBD1|TRBV7-9|TRBJ2-4|many
CASSIGTGHNIQYF
TGTGCCAGCAGCATCGGGACAGGGCACAACATTCAGTACTTC
>NA|TRBV10-3|TRBJ1-1|many
CAISHPLAGALNTEAFF
TGTGCCATCAGCCACCCGTTGGCAGGCGCTTTGAACACTGAAGCTTTCTTT
>NA|TRBV29-1|TRBJ2-1|many
CSVEDGRHNEQFF
TGCAGCGTTGAAGACGGCAGGCACAATGAGCAGTTCTTC